In this sample, the clone carrying this T cell receptor beta chain turned up a few times. The data were taken from a study of blood T cell repertoires in COVID-19. Study-wide background: The United States, Italy and Spain were the sources of the acute and convalescent COVID-19 samples. Sources were T cells, B-cell-depleted T cells, or PBMCs; the material itself was cDNA or gDNA.

CDR1 SGHNT and CDR2 YYREEE come from the germline V gene (reference sequence). Losses at the gene ends were 0 bases for V and 10 bases for J; bases not matched to a gene: 7. This CDR3 is 14 amino acids long. The study counted Cohort 3 donors as recovered given two negative PCRs, clearance, or symptom resolution. TCRdb's table, derived via immunoSEQ multiplex PCR, lists solely in-frame clones and lacks some. Of 150,000 or so clones in the sample, roughly 87% are singletons; the top ten hold 7%. This receptor was taken from a woman aged 45-59 years who had recovered from COVID-19. The sequenced sample was PBMCs or T cells enriched from blood (not recorded which). This chain connects TRBV5-4 to TRBJ2-1; 7 bases fit TRBD2. The CDR3 here is CASSLGLASGEQFF. CDR3 sequence (DNA): TGTGCCAGCAGCTTGGGACTAGCTTCGGGGGAGCAGTTCTTC.